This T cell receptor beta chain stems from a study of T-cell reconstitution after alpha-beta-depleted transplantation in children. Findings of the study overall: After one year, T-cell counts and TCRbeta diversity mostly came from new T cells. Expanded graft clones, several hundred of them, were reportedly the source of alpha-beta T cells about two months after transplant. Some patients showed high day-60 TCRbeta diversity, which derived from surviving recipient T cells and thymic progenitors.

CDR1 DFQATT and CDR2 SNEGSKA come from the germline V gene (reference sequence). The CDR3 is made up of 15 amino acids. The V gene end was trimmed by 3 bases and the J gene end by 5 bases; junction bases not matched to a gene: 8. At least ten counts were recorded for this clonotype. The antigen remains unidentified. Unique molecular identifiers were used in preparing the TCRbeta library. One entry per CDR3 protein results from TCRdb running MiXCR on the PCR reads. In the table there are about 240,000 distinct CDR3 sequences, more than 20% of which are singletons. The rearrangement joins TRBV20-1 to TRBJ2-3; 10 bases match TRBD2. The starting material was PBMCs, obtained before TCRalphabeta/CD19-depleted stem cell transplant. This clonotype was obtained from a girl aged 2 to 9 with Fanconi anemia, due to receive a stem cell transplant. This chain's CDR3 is CSASLWTSGLDTQYF. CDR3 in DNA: TGCAGTGCTAGCTTGTGGACTAGCGGTCTAGATACGCAGTATTTT.